This T cell receptor beta chain stems from a study of blood T cells in healthy people across ages. A sample-barcoded 5' primer and a J-beta primer mix were used in a second PCR of roughly 7 to 11 cycles. Each CDR3 protein gets one entry after TCRdb re-called the 5' RACE reads with MiXCR. The table includes 800,000 to 950,000 distinct CDR3 sequences, about 29% detected once. These same records also appear under a second study, on T cells of mothers and their children.

The TCR originated in a woman between 40 and 55 years old in good health. Sequenced input: blood.

DNA for the CDR3: TGTGCCAGCAGGGCAACTAGCGGGCTTACCTACGAGCAGTACTTC. This gives the protein CASRATSGLTYEQYF. The gene calls are TRBV6-5 and TRBJ2-7; 9 bases align to TRBD2. The CDR3 loop spans 15 amino acids. With V trimmed by 6 bases and J by 2 bases, 8 bases remained unmatched. CDR1 is MNHEY and CDR2 is SVGAGI in the germline V gene.